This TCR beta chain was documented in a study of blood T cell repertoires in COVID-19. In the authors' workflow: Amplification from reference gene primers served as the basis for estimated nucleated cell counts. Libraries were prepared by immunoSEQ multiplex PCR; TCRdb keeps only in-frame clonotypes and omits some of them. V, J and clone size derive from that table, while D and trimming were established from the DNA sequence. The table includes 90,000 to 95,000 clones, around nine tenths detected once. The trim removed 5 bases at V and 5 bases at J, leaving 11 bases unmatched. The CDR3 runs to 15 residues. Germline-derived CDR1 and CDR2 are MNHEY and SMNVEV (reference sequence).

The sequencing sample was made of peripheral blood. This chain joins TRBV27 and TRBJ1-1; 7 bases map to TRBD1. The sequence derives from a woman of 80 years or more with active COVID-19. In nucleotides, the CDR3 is TGTGCCAGCAGTGCCGCGACAGGGTATGGAACTGAAGCTTTCTTT. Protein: CASSAATGYGTEAFF.